The 24 T cell receptor beta chains listed next were all sequenced from one sample in a study of shared clonotypes between healthy human individuals. Profiled with immunoSEQ multiplex PCR; TCRdb holds only in-frame clones, not every one. The repertoire consists of approximately 330,000 clones, with 70% to 75% occurring once and the leading ten covering 8% to 13%. The source material was memory CD4+ T cells sorted from blood. As to subset: CD45RA-negative fraction. The source of these receptors is a young man in good health.

The chain joins TRBV9 to TRBJ2-2; D possibly matches TRBD1 or TRBD2 (5 bases each). Between the trimmed V and J ends, which lost 2 bases and 7 bases, there was a span of 12 bases. The germline CDR1 and CDR2 sequences are SGDLS and YYNGEE. This CDR3 is built from 14 residues. Here the CDR3 reads CASSVAGANGELFF. Written as DNA, the CDR3 is TGTGCCAGCAGCGTCGCCGGGGCGAACGGGGAGCTGTTTTTT.

Worth noting for this clone: The sample holds other DNA sequences that translate to the same CDR3. V is TRBV2 and J is TRBJ2-6; 7 positions match TRBD2. Germline V gene sequence: CDR1 SNHLY, CDR2 FYNNEI. J lost 2 bases, V lost 6 bases, and 4 bases had no gene match. The CDR3 loop spans 15 amino acids. CDR3 region: CASRVGGAGANVLTF. CDR3 DNA sequence: TGTGCCAGCAGGGTTGGGGGGGCTGGGGCCAACGTCCTGACTTTC.

The chain has TRBV10-3 and TRBJ1-1; 7 bases match TRBD1. CDR1 ENHRY and CDR2 SYGVKD come from the germline V gene. The CDR3 totals 15 residues. V was pared by 6 bases and J by 4 bases, with 11 bases of the junction left unmatched. The CDR3 spells CAISQTGNVVTEAFF. In DNA form, the CDR3 reads TGTGCCATCAGCCAGACAGGGAACGTGGTCACTGAAGCTTTCTTT.

The chain couples TRBV30 to TRBJ2-5; D remains unclear. Trimming took off 2 bases at V and 7 bases at J, with 14 bases between the two ends. CDR1 and CDR2 from the germline V gene are GTSNPN and SVGIG (reference sequence). CDR3 length: 13 amino acids. CDR3 sequence: CAWSRLNLGTQYF. Here the CDR3 DNA reads TGTGCCTGGAGTCGATTAAACCTTGGGACCCAGTACTTC. The whole variable domain, remainder taken from reference TRBV30 and TRBJ2-5, is SQTIHQWPATLVQPVGSPLSLECTVEGTSNPNLYWYRQAAGRGLQLLFYSVGIGQISSEVPQNLSASRPQDRQFILSSKKLLLSDSGFYLCAWSRLNLGTQYFGPGTRLLVL.

The chain couples TRBV13 to TRBJ2-2; TRBD2 is a possible D gene (5 bases). CDR1 and CDR2 from the germline V gene are PRHDT and FYEKMQ (reference sequence). This CDR3 is 13 amino acids long. V was pared by 1 base and J by 8 bases, with 8 bases between. Here the CDR3 reads CASSLAPGGELFF. The CDR3 nucleotides read TGTGCCAGCAGCTTAGCCCCGGGAGGGGAGCTGTTTTTT.

The rearrangement links TRBV19 to TRBJ1-5, with 7 bases lining up with TRBD1. Trimming cost V 9 bases and J 1 base; bases outside gene matches: 6. Germline values: CDR1 LNHDA, CDR2 SQIVND (reference sequence). The CDR3 sequence is 14 residues long. CDR3: CASTRGLSNQPQHF. The CDR3 DNA follows: TGTGCCAGCACTAGGGGGCTAAGCAATCAGCCCCAGCATTTT.

CDR3 residues: CASSYLSGGSTGELFF. The CDR3 nucleotides are TGTGCCAGCAGCTACCTGAGTGGGGGCAGCACCGGGGAGCTGTTTTTT. This chain joins TRBV7-9 and TRBJ2-2; perhaps TRBD1 as D (6 bases). Germline CDR1 SEHNR, CDR2 FQNEAQ (reference sequence). With 4 bases removed from V and 4 bases from J, the gap between germline ends came to 16 bases. This CDR3 is 16 amino acids long.

The CDR3 spells CASSPQTTPGNEQFF. In DNA, the CDR3 is TGTGCCAGCAGCCCACAGACTACCCCGGGCAATGAGCAGTTCTTC. This chain uses TRBV9 with TRBJ2-1; perhaps TRBD2 as D (5 bases). The CDR3 totals 15 residues. V was cut by 4 bases and J by 6 bases, with 17 bases left in between. Looked up from germline, CDR1 is SGDLS and CDR2 is YYNGEE.

The sample holds a few counts of this clone. The chain is built from TRBV2 and TRBJ2-1; 8 nucleotides align to TRBD1. Trimming removed 10 bases from V and 9 bases from J; junction bases left unmatched: 20. The CDR3 is made up of 16 amino acids. Germline CDR1 SNHLY, CDR2 FYNNEI. CDR3 in DNA: TGTGCCACAAGGGACAGGTCAATCCCCGGCGGAGGTGAGCAGTTCTTC. Its translation: CATRDRSIPGGGEQFF.

The chain links TRBV7-9 to TRBJ2-7; tentative D call: TRBD1 (5 bases). CDR3 length: 13 amino acids. Germline values: CDR1 SEHNR, CDR2 FQNEAQ (reference sequence). Trimming took 5 bases from V and 3 from J, leaving 11 bases between them. CDR3 protein: CASSGAVGYEQYF. The CDR3 DNA sequence: TGTGCCAGCAGCGGGGCAGTGGGCTACGAGCAGTACTTC.

The V and J genes are TRBV7-2 and TRBJ2-1, with D possibly TRBD2 on 6 matching bases. Germline assignment: CDR1 SGHTA and CDR2 FQGNSA. The CDR3 sequence is 12 residues long. V gave up 1 base and J gave up 10 bases, with 8 bases separating them. CDR3 bases: TGTGCCAGCAGCTTAGACCTAGCGGAGCAGTTCTTC. Residues: CASSLDLAEQFF. The whole variable domain, filled in from reference TRBV7-2 and TRBJ2-1, reads GAGVSQSPSNKVTEKGKDVELRCDPISGHTALYWYRQSLGQGLEFLIYFQGNSAPDKSGLPSDRFSAERTGGSVSTLTIQRTQQEDSAVYLCASSLDLAEQFFGPGTRLTVL.

To note about this clone: The sample carries other DNA sequences with the same CDR3. This chain joins TRBV7-2 and TRBJ2-5; D is unclear. This CDR3 spans 16 amino acids. CDR1 and CDR2 from the germline V gene are SGHTA and FQGNSA. V was clipped by 7 bases and J by 5 bases, with 23 bases between them. In nucleotides, the CDR3 is TGTGCCAGCACCCTAATGCGACCAGCCCCCGAGGAGACCCAGTACTTC. Translated, it gives CASTLMRPAPEETQYF.

The chain couples TRBV4-1 to TRBJ2-4; 9 nucleotides agree with TRBD2. This CDR3 spans 17 amino acids. V lost 2 bases and J lost 6; bases outside the gene matches: 11. Germline CDR1 MGHRA, CDR2 YSYEKL. In DNA, the CDR3 is TGCGCCAGCAGCCAATTAGACTTGATAGCGGGAGCAAACATTCAGTACTTC. It encodes CASSQLDLIAGANIQYF.

V gene TRBV28 combines with J gene TRBJ2-7; the D gene could be TRBD1 or TRBD2 (5 bases each). Trimming pared 8 bases from V and 0 bases from J, leaving 20 bases between. Germline V gene lookup returns CDR1 MDHEN and CDR2 SYDVKM. The CDR3 is 16 amino acids. In DNA, the CDR3 is TGTGCCAGCGAGGGAACCAGGGTTCCCATCTCCTACGAGCAGTACTTC. Its protein is CASEGTRVPISYEQYF.

This rearrangement joins TRBV7-9 to TRBJ2-6; D might be TRBD1 or TRBD2, each matching 5 bases. The CDR3 covers 19 residues. CDR1 is SEHNR and CDR2 is FQNEAQ in the germline V gene (reference sequence). Trimming cost V 8 bases and J 5 bases, with 28 bases left between them. The CDR3 DNA follows: TGTGCCAGCGGCACGGGGTCTTCAGCAGGGATCGGACGGGCCAACGTCCTGACTTTC. Translating it yields CASGTGSSAGIGRANVLTF.

The chain couples TRBV5-1 to TRBJ2-7, with D tentatively TRBD1 (6 bases). Trimming left V 4 bases short and J 2 bases short, with 10 bases between. The CDR3 spans 13 residues. Per germline, CDR1 SGHRS and CDR2 YFSETQ. CDR3 protein: CASSGQGPYEQYF. The CDR3 DNA sequence: TGCGCCAGCAGCGGGCAGGGGCCCTACGAGCAGTACTTC. Full variable domain (rest looked up from reference TRBV5-1 and TRBJ2-7): KAGVTQTPRYLIKTRGQQVTLSCSPISGHRSVSWYQQTPGQGLQFLFEYFSETQRNKGNFPGRFSGRQFSNSRSEMNVSTLELGDSALYLCASSGQGPYEQYFGPGTRLTVT.

The chain recombines TRBV9 with TRBJ1-1; TRBD1 agrees at 8 bases. The CDR3 is 14 amino acids. V lost 4 bases and J lost 5; bases outside the gene matches: 7. The germline V gene encodes CDR1 SGDLS and CDR2 YYNGEE. CDR3 DNA sequence: TGTGCCAGCAGCCTGACAGGGGAGAGGACTGAAGCTTTCTTT. Encoded protein: CASSLTGERTEAFF.

The sample holds a few counts of this clone. The V and J genes are TRBV7-3 and TRBJ2-1, with TRBD2 matching 16 bases. The CDR3 has 15 amino acids. V gave up 5 bases and J gave up 13 bases; unmatched junction bases: 8. The germline V gene encodes CDR1 SGHTA and CDR2 FQGTGA. CDR3 sequence (DNA): TGTGCCAGCAGCGACCTGGGACTAGCGGGAGGGCCTCAGTTCTTC. This gives the protein CASSDLGLAGGPQFF.

This clone was recorded a few times. The chain has TRBV5-1 and TRBJ2-3; 8 positions match TRBD2. The CDR3 covers 16 residues. Germline CDR1 SGHRS, CDR2 YFSETQ. The trim removed 5 bases at V and 4 bases at J, leaving 12 bases unmatched. The CDR3 protein is CASSSLAGGSADTQYF. The CDR3, as DNA: TGCGCCAGCAGTAGTCTCGCGGGAGGTTCCGCAGATACGCAGTATTTT.

This chain uses TRBV7-8 with TRBJ2-2, with a weak D call TRBD1 (6 bases). Looked up from germline, CDR1 is SGHVS and CDR2 is FQNEAQ. CDR3 length equals 20 residues. V shed 5 bases and J shed 1 base, with 26 bases lying between them. DNA of the CDR3: TGTGCCAGCAGCGAATCCGGGGACATATTTAGTCTTGTGAACACCGGGGAGCTGTTTTTT. It codes for CASSESGDIFSLVNTGELFF.

The chain employs TRBV7-2 and TRBJ2-3; 7 bases are a match to TRBD2. Germline trimming cut 3 bases from V and 4 bases from J; bases unmatched to any gene: 7. This CDR3 region has 15 residues. Germline V gene sequence: CDR1 SGHTA, CDR2 FQGNSA. The CDR3 DNA sequence: TGTGCCAGCAGCTTTTACCGGGAGGCCTCAGATACGCAGTATTTT. Its protein is CASSFYREASDTQYF. Based on the CDR3 plus reference TRBV7-2 and TRBJ2-3, the full variable domain is GAGVSQSPSNKVTEKGKDVELRCDPISGHTALYWYRQSLGQGLEFLIYFQGNSAPDKSGLPSDRFSAERTGGSVSTLTIQRTQQEDSAVYLCASSFYREASDTQYFGPGTRLTVL.

This clone occurred a few times. In the same sample, other DNA sequences code for this CDR3. The V and J genes are TRBV28 and TRBJ2-7; TRBD2 is a possible D gene (6 bases). The germline V and J ends were trimmed by 6 bases and 5 bases, with 11 bases remaining between them. This CDR3 spans 12 amino acids. Germline V CDR1 and CDR2: MDHEN, SYDVKM. CDR3 loop: CASSLSGDEQYF. CDR3 nucleotide sequence: TGTGCCAGCAGCCTCTCGGGGGACGAGCAGTACTTC.

The chain joins TRBV18 to TRBJ2-5, with D hard to call. Germline V gene data show CDR1 as KGHSH and CDR2 as LQKENI. The CDR3 extends over 14 amino acids. V lost 0 bases, J lost 4 bases, and 9 bases lay in between. The CDR3 region has the DNA TGTGCCAGCTCACCACCCCCCCGCCGAGAGACCCAGTACTTC. It yields the protein CASSPPPRRETQYF. Filled out from reference TRBV18 and TRBJ2-5, the complete variable domain reads NAGVMQNPRHLVRRRGQEARLRCSPMKGHSHVYWYRQLPEEGLKFMVYLQKENIIDESGMPKERFSAEFPKEGPSILRIQQVVRGDSAAYFCASSPPPRRETQYFGPGTRLLVL.

J is TRBJ1-4 and V is TRBV19; a possible D gene is TRBD1 (5 bases). Looked up from germline, CDR1 is LNHDA and CDR2 is SQIVND (reference sequence). The CDR3 runs 14 residues. Trimming shortened V by 3 bases and J by 8 bases, and 13 bases separated the two germline ends. The CDR3 sequence is CASSMGEGSEKLFF. As DNA, the CDR3 is TGTGCCAGTAGTATGGGGGAGGGATCGGAAAAACTGTTTTTT.